Listed below are T cell receptor beta chains from one sample, sequenced in a study of regulatory T cells in long-lasting Graves disease. In TCRdb, the multiplex PCR reads were re-called with MiXCR into one record per CDR3 protein. The repertoire holds approximately 290,000 distinct CDR3 sequences, 22% seen once, with roughly three fifths in the top ten. This material consisted of peripheral blood mononuclear cells (PBMCs), taken when the disease was refractory, from a patient treated with antithyroid drugs. These receptors were taken from a female donor with Graves disease. CDR3s include the opening cysteine and the closing phenylalanine or tryptophan. D genes are given only for firm matches. Rows may omit the clone size; those that give it use once, few, many or a size class.

many	TRBV20-1	-	TRBJ1-2	TGCAGTGCTAGTGAACAATTCCCACCTCCGGGACAATTTTTCTATGGCTACACCTTC	CSASEQFPPPGQFFYGYTF
-	TRBV29-1	-	TRBJ2-5	TGCAGCGTTCCCCAACAGCCGACCCAGTACTTC	CSVPQQPTQYF
few	TRBV29-1	-	TRBJ2-7	TGCAGCGTTCTCTCTGTGGACGAGCAGTACTTC	CSVLSVDEQYF
many	TRBV12-3/TRBV12-4	-	TRBJ2-6	TGTGCCAGCAGTCCTCCGCGGGCCACAGGGGCCAACGTCCTGACTTTC	CASSPPRATGANVLTF
many	TRBV12-3/TRBV12-4	-	TRBJ1-6	TGTGCCAGCAGTTCCGGTGGGGAGAGTTCACCCCTCCACTTT	CASSSGGESSPLHF
-	TRBV18	-	TRBJ2-7	TGTGCCAGCTCACCACGGCTAGCCGAGGGACCCGAGCAGTACTTC	CASSPRLAEGPEQYF
many	TRBV6-5	TRBD2	TRBJ2-7	TGTGCCAGCAGTTACTCACCGCGTTTAGGCCAGACTAGCGGGATGTTCTACGAGCAGTACTTC	CASSYSPRLGQTSGMFYEQYF
few	TRBV5-1	TRBD1	TRBJ2-2	TGCGCCAGCAGGATGGGACAGGGAACCGGGGAGCTGTTTTTT	CASRMGQGTGELFF
-	TRBV6-1	TRBD2	TRBJ2-7	TGTGCCAGCAGGCGGGGGGCGGGAGGGGTCTACGAGCAGTACTTC	CASRRGAGGVYEQYF
few	TRBV28	-	TRBJ1-3	TGTGCCAGCAGTGGAACAGGGATCCTCTCTGGAAACACCATATATTTT	CASSGTGILSGNTIYF
many	TRBV9	TRBD2	TRBJ2-5	TGTGCCAGCAGCGTCTCCGGGACTAGCGACCAAGAGACCCAGTACTTC	CASSVSGTSDQETQYF
few	TRBV20-1	-	TRBJ1-3	TGCAGCACAACGAAGGCGGACTCTGGAAACACCATATATTTT	CSTTKADSGNTIYF
-	TRBV5-1	TRBD1	TRBJ1-2	TGCGCCAGCAGCGGACAGGGATCGGGCTATGGCTACACCTTC	CASSGQGSGYGYTF
-	TRBV6-1	TRBD1	TRBJ2-4	TGTGCCAGCAGGACAGGGTTTTCAGCCAAAAACATTCAGTACTTC	CASRTGFSAKNIQYF
-	TRBV4-1	TRBD1	TRBJ2-2	TGCGCCAGCAGGGGACAGGCCAACACCGGGGAGCTGTTTTTT	CASRGQANTGELFF
-	TRBV4-3	-	TRBJ1-2	TGCGCCAGCAGCCAAGATGCCAGTATCTTCTATGGCTACGCCTTC	CASSQDASIFYGYAF
many	TRBV6-2/TRBV6-3	-	TRBJ1-2	TGTGCCAGCAGTGAATTGACAGAATATGGCTACACCTTC	CASSELTEYGYTF
many	TRBV2	TRBD1	TRBJ2-5	TGTGCCAGCTCTTACCGGGACAGGGAAGAGACCCAGTACTTC	CASSYRDREETQYF